Presented here are 8 T cell receptor beta chains from one specimen sequenced in a study of shared clonotypes between healthy human individuals. This table comes from immunoSEQ multiplex PCR, and its TCRdb copy is limited to in-frame clones, with some not included. The sample gives roughly 520,000 clones, 95% to 97% of which show up once; 0.055% to 0.075% is in the top ten. The sample consisted of naive CD4+ T cells sorted from blood. Subset described: CD45RA+ positively selected. These TCRs come from a woman between 25 and 40 years old in good health.

CDR3 sequence (DNA): TGTGCCAGCAGCTTTACTAGCGCACACACATTCTACAATGAGCAGTTCTTC. It yields the protein CASSFTSAHTFYNEQFF. V usage is TRBV7-2 and J usage is TRBJ2-1; 7 positions match TRBD2. V was clipped by 3 bases and J by 3 bases; unmatched bases: 11. Looked up from germline, CDR1 is SGHTA and CDR2 is FQGNSA. CDR3 length: 17 amino acids.

The chain is built from TRBV6-5 and TRBJ2-7; 10 nucleotides line up with TRBD2. Germline lookup yields CDR1 MNHEY and CDR2 SVGAGI. Germline trimming cut 2 bases from V and 3 bases from J; bases unmatched to any gene: 1. The CDR3 length is 14 residues. The DNA of the CDR3 is TGTGCCAGCAGTTACCTAGCGGGAGACTACGAGCAGTACTTC. This translates into CASSYLAGDYEQYF.

This chain links TRBV5-1 with TRBJ2-5; D may be TRBD2 (7 bases). This CDR3 region has 14 residues. V was trimmed by 4 bases and J by 3 bases, leaving 13 bases between them. CDR1 is SGHRS, CDR2 YFSETQ, per germline. DNA for the CDR3: TGCGCCAGCAGCCCGGGGGGCAGGGAAGAGACCCAGTACTTC. Protein: CASSPGGREETQYF.

The chain couples TRBV27 to TRBJ2-1, with TRBD1 identical over 8 bases. The germline gives CDR1 MNHEY, CDR2 SMNVEV (reference sequence). The CDR3 is made up of 16 amino acids. V was clipped by 5 bases and J by 4 bases; unmatched bases: 10. The CDR3 is CASSTPDRAIYNEQFF. CDR3 coding DNA: TGTGCCAGCAGTACACCGGACAGGGCCATTTACAATGAGCAGTTCTTC.

J is TRBJ1-4 and V is TRBV19; D is unclear. This CDR3 has 13 residues. The V end was cut by 5 bases, the J end by 4 bases, with 8 bases between. Germline CDR1 reads LNHDA; CDR2 reads SQIVND (reference sequence). In nucleotides, the CDR3 is TGTGCCAGTAGTGGAACAGTTAATGAAAAACTGTTTTTT. Translated, it gives CASSGTVNEKLFF.

This clone was seen just once. The chain recombines TRBV5-1 with TRBJ1-3; D gene ambiguous. CDR1 SGHRS and CDR2 YFSETQ come from the germline V gene. V was pared by 4 bases and J by 0 bases, with 14 bases between. The CDR3 covers 16 residues. CDR3 bases: TGCGCCAGCAGCCCCGGACCGAACACCTCTGGAAACACCATATATTTT. Protein sequence: CASSPGPNTSGNTIYF.

The chain recombines TRBV27 with TRBJ2-7; 14 nucleotides agree with TRBD2. Germline V lookup: CDR1 MNHEY, CDR2 SMNVEV (reference sequence). Unmatched junction bases numbered 5, after V lost 5 bases and J lost 2 bases. This CDR3 spans 16 amino acids. The CDR3 nucleotides are TGTGCCAGCAGTATCAAGGGACTAGCGGGAGCCTACGAGCAGTACTTC. Translating it yields CASSIKGLAGAYEQYF.

This clone was detected once. The chain combines TRBV11-1 with TRBJ1-1; D gene unclear. This CDR3 is 15 amino acids long. Trimming shortened V by 0 bases and J by 5 bases, and 13 bases separated the two germline ends. CDR1 and CDR2 from the germline V gene are SGHAT and FQDESV (reference sequence). The CDR3 spells CASSLARARKTEAFF. Here the CDR3 DNA reads TGTGCCAGCAGCTTAGCTCGGGCCCGAAAGACTGAAGCTTTCTTT.